Presented here are 31 T cell receptor beta chains from one specimen sequenced in a study of regulatory T cells in long-lasting Graves disease. The time point here: persistent/refractory GD, antithyroid drugs over 5 years with positive TRAb. Construction of the TCR library relied on RNA isolated from PBMCs. Sequencing libraries for TCR beta were prepared with iRepertoire HTBI primers and Arm-PCR of CDR3 regions. TCRdb re-called the multiplex PCR reads through MiXCR, storing one row per CDR3 protein. The repertoire consists of about 470,000 distinct CDR3 sequences, with around a fifth occurring once and the leading ten covering roughly 7%. Sequenced here: peripheral blood mononuclear cells (PBMCs), sampled when the disease was refractory, from a patient treated with antithyroid drugs. All receptors come from a female donor with Graves disease.

This clonotype has more than one count but fewer than ten. This chain's CDR3 is CSARDSHTGYTEAFF. CDR3 nucleotide sequence: TGCAGTGCTAGAGATAGCCACACTGGGTACACTGAAGCTTTCTTT. The chain couples TRBV20-1 to TRBJ1-1; D remains unclear. V lost 0 bases and J 3 bases, leaving 14 bases between the germline ends. This CDR3 spans 15 amino acids. Germline CDR1 reads DFQATT; CDR2 reads SNEGSKA (reference sequence).

This clonotype was detected a few times. V gene TRBV11-2 combines with J gene TRBJ1-5; 7 bases line up with TRBD1. CDR1 and CDR2 from the germline V gene are SGHAT and FQNNGV. The ends lost 5 bases at V and 2 bases at J; junction bases unmatched: 6. The CDR3 contains 15 residues. CDR3 DNA: TGTGCCAGCAGCCTGGAGGGGGCTGGCAATCAGCCCCAGCATTTT. It is translated as CASSLEGAGNQPQHF. The entire variable domain, with the rest obtained from reference TRBV11-2 and TRBJ1-5, is as follows: EAGVAQSPRYKIIEKRQSVAFWCNPISGHATLYWYQQILGQGPKLLIQFQNNGVVDDSQLPKDRFSAERLKGVDSTLKIQPAKLEDSAVYLCASSLEGAGNQPQHFGDGTRLSIL.

V and J are TRBV5-4 and TRBJ1-2; D ambiguous. CDR1 is SGHNT and CDR2 is YYREEE in the germline V gene (reference sequence). The CDR3 totals 14 residues. With 3 bases removed from V and 4 bases from J, the gap between germline ends came to 13 bases. The CDR3 reads CASSSWTVGYGYTF. CDR3 DNA: TGTGCCAGCAGCTCCTGGACCGTTGGCTATGGCTACACCTTC.

This clonotype showed up many times. The chain is built from TRBV6-1 and TRBJ2-5; 8 bases fit TRBD1. The CDR3 loop spans 15 amino acids. Germline lookup yields CDR1 MNHNS and CDR2 SASEGT. J gave up 1 base and V 6 bases, and 7 bases lay outside the gene matches. The CDR3 sequence is CASRTHGQGQETQYF. DNA for the CDR3: TGTGCCAGCAGAACCCACGGACAGGGCCAAGAGACCCAGTACTTC.

The CDR3 loop is CASTQTRTAEQFF. As DNA, the CDR3 is TGTGCCAGCACTCAAACTCGGACAGCTGAGCAGTTCTTC. This chain joins TRBV28 and TRBJ2-1; D is possibly TRBD1 (6 bases). V was pared by 7 bases and J by 9 bases, with 16 bases between. Germline V gene sequence: CDR1 MDHEN, CDR2 SYDVKM. The CDR3 is 13 residues long.

The chain carries TRBV20-1 and TRBJ2-7; 7 bases are shared with TRBD1. This CDR3 comprises 13 residues. CDR1 is DFQATT, CDR2 SNEGSKA, per germline (reference sequence). With V trimmed by 5 bases and J by 5 bases, 9 bases remained unmatched. The CDR3: CSAPANRGDEQYF. In DNA, the CDR3 is TGCAGTGCTCCGGCGAACAGGGGCGACGAGCAGTACTTC.

This clonotype was picked up many times. This chain uses TRBV2 with TRBJ1-4, with D uncertain. Germline values: CDR1 SNHLY, CDR2 FYNNEI. This CDR3 is built from 14 residues. Between the trimmed V and J ends, which lost 1 base and 8 bases, there was a span of 11 bases. This CDR3 reads CASSEGRADEKLFF. As DNA, the CDR3 is TGTGCCAGCAGTGAAGGCAGAGCGGACGAAAAACTGTTTTTT.

This clonotype came up once. The J gene is TRBJ2-7, the V gene TRBV13; D might be TRBD1 or TRBD2, each matching 5 bases. The V gene's germline CDR1 is PRHDT and CDR2 FYEKMQ (reference sequence). This CDR3 has 15 amino acids. The V end lost 2 bases, the J end lost 7 bases, and 18 bases lay between the germline ends. The chain's CDR3 is CASSLLGTDDREQYF. The CDR3 DNA follows: TGTGCCAGCAGCTTATTGGGGACGGACGACCGGGAGCAGTACTTC.

The chain carries TRBV7-9 and TRBJ1-1; TRBD1 matches at 7 bases. With V trimmed by 2 bases and J by 1 base, 10 bases remained unmatched. The CDR3 is 17 amino acids. Germline CDR1 is SEHNR and CDR2 is FQNEAQ (reference sequence). In DNA form, the CDR3 reads TGTGCCAGCAGCTTACAGGGGGGATATTTAACGAACACTGAAGCTTTCTTT. It encodes CASSLQGGYLTNTEAFF.

V usage is TRBV6-2 or TRBV6-3 and J usage is TRBJ2-5; 8 nucleotides line up with TRBD2. Germline CDR1 reads MNHEY; CDR2 reads SVGEGT. The CDR3 contains 15 residues. V trimming: 7 bases; J trimming: 8 bases; junction bases outside the gene matches: 15. CDR3 DNA sequence: TGTGCCAGCACGGCGCCAGGAGCGGGAGTCGGTACCCAGTACTTC. It translates to CASTAPGAGVGTQYF.

Turning to this clonotype: Just one base apart from a much larger clone, this may be a read error. The chain is built from TRBV3-1 and TRBJ1-4, with D possibly being TRBD1 (6 bases). In germline, CDR1 is LGHDT, CDR2 YNNKEL (reference sequence). CDR3 length: 14 amino acids. The CDR3 coding sequence is TGTGCCAGCAAAAGGGGGGCAACTAATGAAAAACTGTCTTTT. This translates into CASKRGATNEKLSF.

This clonotype was counted between two and nine times. The chain is built from TRBV9 and TRBJ2-7, with a possible D match to TRBD1 (5 bases). Germline-derived CDR1 and CDR2 are SGDLS and YYNGEE. V lost 0 bases, J lost 2 bases, and 15 bases lay in between. This CDR3 is 16 amino acids long. The CDR3 DNA is TGTGCCAGCAGCGTAGCACCGACAGCCGCGCCCTACGAGCAGTACTTC. Translating gives CASSVAPTAAPYEQYF.

The V call is TRBV28, the J call TRBJ2-3; D unclear. CDR1 is MDHEN, CDR2 SYDVKM, per germline. The CDR3 covers 12 residues. Trimming pared 1 base from V and 7 bases from J, leaving 6 bases between. CDR3 sequence (DNA): TGTGCCAGCAGTTTATTATCGAATACGCAGTATTTT. Amino acid sequence: CASSLLSNTQYF. The full variable domain, in which reference TRBV28 and TRBJ2-3 provide the parts outside the CDR3, is DVKVTQSSRYLVKRTGEKVFLECVQDMDHENMFWYRQDPGLGLRLIYFSYDVKMKEKGDIPEGYSVSREKKERFSLILESASTNQTSMYLCASSLLSNTQYFGPGTRLTVL.

This clonotype was detected many times. The chain links TRBV25-1 to TRBJ1-4; 7 bases line up with TRBD1. Germline V gives CDR1 MGHDK, CDR2 SYGVNS. The CDR3 sequence is 15 residues long. Trimming cost V 5 bases and J 4 bases; bases outside gene matches: 7. CDR3 in DNA: TGTGCCAGCAGTCTGAGGACAGGACTTAATGAAAAACTGTTTTTT. Its translation is CASSLRTGLNEKLFF.

This clonotype has ten or more counts. V is TRBV11-2 and J is TRBJ1-1, with D possibly being TRBD1 (6 bases). In germline, CDR1 is SGHAT, CDR2 FQNNGV. This CDR3 spans 16 amino acids. V lost 5 bases and J 1 base, leaving 17 bases between the germline ends. CDR3 nucleotides: TGTGCCAGCAGCCAAGGGATCCGGGGGGCGAACACTGAAGCTTTCTTT. Residues: CASSQGIRGANTEAFF.

This clonotype was seen a handful of times. The rearrangement joins TRBV4-1 to TRBJ2-2, with 11 bases fitting TRBD2. The junction had 3 bases not matched to a gene; V was cut back by 0 bases and J by 6 bases. The length of the CDR3 is 16 residues. Germline V gives CDR1 MGHRA, CDR2 YSYEKL. The CDR3 sequence: CASSQETSGRSGELFF. The CDR3 coding sequence is TGCGCCAGCAGCCAAGAAACTAGCGGGAGATCCGGGGAGCTGTTTTTT.

The sample holds many counts of this clonotype. The chain couples TRBV7-2 to TRBJ2-5, with TRBD2 matching 11 bases. Germline V lookup: CDR1 SGHTA, CDR2 FQGNSA. V trimming: 5 bases; J trimming: 5 bases; junction bases outside the gene matches: 4. This CDR3 region has 14 residues. Written as DNA, the CDR3 is TGTGCCAGCAGCACACTAGCGGGAGCGGAGACCCAGTACTTC. Its protein product is CASSTLAGAETQYF. Looking up the rest from reference TRBV7-2 and TRBJ2-5 gives the full variable domain: GAGVSQSPSNKVTEKGKDVELRCDPISGHTALYWYRQSLGQGLEFLIYFQGNSAPDKSGLPSDRFSAERTGGSVSTLTIQRTQQEDSAVYLCASSTLAGAETQYFGPGTRLLVL.

Ten or more counts support this clonotype. V gene TRBV27 combines with J gene TRBJ1-1, with D possibly being TRBD1 (6 bases). The CDR3 contains 12 residues. Looked up from germline, CDR1 is MNHEY and CDR2 is SMNVEV (reference sequence). Trimming removed 6 bases from V and 4 bases from J, with 9 bases in between. CDR3: CASRGTTTEAFF. The CDR3 DNA sequence: TGTGCCAGCAGAGGGACAACCACTGAAGCTTTCTTT.

The rearrangement links TRBV12-3 or TRBV12-4 to TRBJ2-1, with D uncertain. The CDR3 is 15 residues long. V was cut by 3 bases and J by 1 base, with 10 bases left in between. The CDR3 DNA sequence: TGTGCCAGCAGTTTTCGGCTTAGTTCCTACAATGAGCAGTTCTTC. It translates to CASSFRLSSYNEQFF.

This rearrangement joins TRBV6-1 to TRBJ2-2, with D unresolved. Trimming took off 10 bases at V and 3 bases at J, with 9 bases between the two ends. CDR1 and CDR2 (germline): MNHNS, SASEGT. CDR3 length equals 12 residues. CDR3 in amino acids: CATSVYTGELFF. The CDR3, as DNA: TGTGCCACCAGCGTCTACACCGGGGAGCTGTTTTTT.

This chain uses TRBV7-6 with TRBJ2-7; D possibly corresponds to TRBD1 (6 bases). V was clipped by 5 bases and J by 4 bases, with 15 bases between them. Germline CDR1 and CDR2: SGHVS and FNYEAQ. This CDR3 region has 14 residues. The CDR3 nucleotides are TGTGCCAGCAGCGCCCGGGACAAACTATACGAGCAGTACTTC. Translating gives CASSARDKLYEQYF.

In this sample, this clonotype turned up many times. The J gene is TRBJ1-2, the V gene TRBV10-3; no reliable D call. Germline values: CDR1 ENHRY, CDR2 SYGVKD. This CDR3 is built from 12 residues. V was trimmed by 10 bases and J by 4 bases, leaving 13 bases between them. The CDR3 nucleotides are TGTGCCACCGAAGCAGCAAGCTATGGCTACACCTTC. As protein: CATEAASYGYTF.

This clonotype was observed at least ten times. This chain connects TRBV28 to TRBJ1-4, with D perhaps matching TRBD1 (5 bases). The V gene lost 4 bases and the J gene lost 12 bases, with 21 bases spanning the gap. This CDR3 contains 15 residues. Germline V gene data show CDR1 as MDHEN and CDR2 as SYDVKM. The DNA for the CDR3 is TGTGCCAGCAGTTCGGGACGGTTTTCGTTCGGAGAACTGTTTTTT. It specifies CASSSGRFSFGELFF.

This clonotype appeared a single time. The chain uses TRBV14 and TRBJ1-1; 8 bases align to TRBD1. This CDR3 has 13 amino acids. The germline V gene encodes CDR1 SGHDN and CDR2 FVKESK. J gave up 9 bases and V 1 base, and 4 bases lay outside the gene matches. The chain's CDR3 is CASSQVGQGKAFF. The CDR3 DNA is TGTGCCAGCAGCCAAGTCGGACAGGGAAAAGCTTTCTTT.

There are many counts of this clonotype. The rearrangement links TRBV12-3 or TRBV12-4 to TRBJ1-1; tentatively, D is TRBD1 (6 bases). V lost 3 bases and J lost 4, with 12 bases in between. This CDR3 has 14 amino acids. CDR3: CASSLGTRATEAFF. The DNA of the CDR3 is TGTGCCAGCAGTTTGGGGACACGGGCCACTGAAGCTTTCTTT.

The gene calls are TRBV5-1 and TRBJ2-2; no clear D gene. The CDR3 consists of 15 residues. Germline assignment: CDR1 SGHRS and CDR2 YFSETQ. V lost 0 bases to trimming and J lost 7 bases, with 13 bases between them. In DNA form, the CDR3 reads TGCGCCAGCAGCTTGGCCGATAGTACCTTCGGGGAGCTGTTTTTT. Residues: CASSLADSTFGELFF.

Concerning this clonotype itself: This may arise from a read error, as a much more abundant clone is one base away. The CDR3, as DNA: TGTGCCAGCAGTTCTATCACCGCCGGGACAGATAATGAAGAACTGTTTTTT. As protein: CASSSITAGTDNEELFF. V gene TRBV28 combines with J gene TRBJ1-4; 7 nucleotides line up with TRBD1. Germline V gene data show CDR1 as MDHEN and CDR2 as SYDVKM. The CDR3 runs 17 residues.

The chain is built from TRBV27 and TRBJ1-3; D remains ambiguous. Germline V CDR1 and CDR2: MNHEY, SMNVEV (reference sequence). The CDR3 loop spans 11 amino acids. V was cut by 7 bases and J by 7 bases, with 8 bases left in between. The CDR3 nucleotides are TGTGCCAGCAAATTAGGGAACACCATATATTTT. This encodes CASKLGNTIYF.

J is TRBJ1-5 and V is TRBV7-2; 7 bases map to TRBD1. CDR1 and CDR2 from the germline V gene are SGHTA and FQGNSA. V shed 8 bases, J shed 3 bases, and the junction held 7 bases outside the gene matches. CDR3 length: 14 amino acids. CDR3 sequence (DNA): TGTGCCAGCTCACGGACAGGCTACAATCAGCCCCAGCATTTT. This translates into CASSRTGYNQPQHF.

This clonotype was counted many times. This chain connects TRBV30 to TRBJ2-2; D is undetermined. Germline loops: CDR1 GTSNPN, CDR2 SVGIG (reference sequence). Trimming removed 2 bases from V and 12 bases from J, with 13 bases in between. CDR3 length: 12 residues. The CDR3 nucleotides are TGTGCCTGGAGTTACTCGTCCATCCAGCTGTTTTTT. Protein sequence: CAWSYSSIQLFF.

CDR3 loop: CASSVSGTGAQAFF. The DNA for the CDR3 is TGTGCCAGCAGCGTCTCCGGGACAGGGGCGCAAGCTTTCTTT. The chain combines TRBV9 with TRBJ1-1, with TRBD1 matching 10 bases. This CDR3 contains 14 residues. Germline V gives CDR1 SGDLS, CDR2 YYNGEE. The V segment lost 2 bases and the J segment 9 bases; nucleotides outside the gene matches: 7.